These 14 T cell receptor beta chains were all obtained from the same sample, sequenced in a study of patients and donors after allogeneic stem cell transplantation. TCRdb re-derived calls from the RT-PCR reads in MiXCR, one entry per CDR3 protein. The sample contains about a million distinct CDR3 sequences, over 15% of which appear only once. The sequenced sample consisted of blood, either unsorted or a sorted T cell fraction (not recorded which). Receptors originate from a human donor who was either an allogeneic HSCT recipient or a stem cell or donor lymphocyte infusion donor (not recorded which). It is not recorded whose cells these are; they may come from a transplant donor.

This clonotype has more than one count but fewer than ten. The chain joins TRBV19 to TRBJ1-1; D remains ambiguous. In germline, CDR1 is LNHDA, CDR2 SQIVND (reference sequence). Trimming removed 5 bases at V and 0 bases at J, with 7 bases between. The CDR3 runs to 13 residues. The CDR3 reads CASSPFMNTEAFF. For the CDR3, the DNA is TGTGCCAGTAGTCCGTTCATGAACACTGAAGCTTTCTTT.

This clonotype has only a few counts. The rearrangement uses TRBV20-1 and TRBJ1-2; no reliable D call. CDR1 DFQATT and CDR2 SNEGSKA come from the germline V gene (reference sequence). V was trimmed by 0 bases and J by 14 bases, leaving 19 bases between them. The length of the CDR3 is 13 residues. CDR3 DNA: TGCAGTGCTAGAGATCAGTTGGCCGCCTATAGGACCTTC. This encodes CSARDQLAAYRTF.

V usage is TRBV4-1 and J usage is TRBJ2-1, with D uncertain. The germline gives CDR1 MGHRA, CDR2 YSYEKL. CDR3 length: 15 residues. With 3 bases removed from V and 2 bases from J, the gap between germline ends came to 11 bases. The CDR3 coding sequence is TGCGCCAGCAGCCATTTGAAGGTCCCCTACAATGAGCAGTTCTTC. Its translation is CASSHLKVPYNEQFF.

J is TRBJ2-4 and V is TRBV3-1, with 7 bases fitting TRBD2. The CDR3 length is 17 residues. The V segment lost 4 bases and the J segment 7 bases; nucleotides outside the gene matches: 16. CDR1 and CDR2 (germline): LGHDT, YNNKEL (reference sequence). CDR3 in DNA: TGTGCCAGCAGCCCCCGTCGGTCGCGGGAGCCCCCGAACATTCAGTACTTC. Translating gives CASSPRRSREPPNIQYF.

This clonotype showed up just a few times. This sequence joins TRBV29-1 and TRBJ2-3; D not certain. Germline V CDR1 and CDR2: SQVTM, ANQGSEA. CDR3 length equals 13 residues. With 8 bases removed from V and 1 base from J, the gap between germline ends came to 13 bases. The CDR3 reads CSLFFPGTDTQYF. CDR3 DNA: TGCAGCCTTTTTTTTCCGGGCACAGATACGCAGTATTTT.

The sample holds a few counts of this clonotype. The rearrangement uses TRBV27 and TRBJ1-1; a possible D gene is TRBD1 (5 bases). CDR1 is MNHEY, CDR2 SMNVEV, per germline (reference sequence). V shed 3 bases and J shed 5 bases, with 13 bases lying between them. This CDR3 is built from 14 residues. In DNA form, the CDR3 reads TGTGCCAGCAGTTTCCAGGGAGGTCGGACTGAAGCTTTCTTT. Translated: CASSFQGGRTEAFF.

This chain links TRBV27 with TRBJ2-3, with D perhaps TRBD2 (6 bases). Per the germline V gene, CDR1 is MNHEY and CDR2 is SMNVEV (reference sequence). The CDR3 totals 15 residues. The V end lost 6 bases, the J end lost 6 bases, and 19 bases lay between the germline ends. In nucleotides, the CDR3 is TGTGCCAGCAGGCCGCGGGACGTAACGCGGGATACGCAGTATTTT. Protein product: CASRPRDVTRDTQYF.

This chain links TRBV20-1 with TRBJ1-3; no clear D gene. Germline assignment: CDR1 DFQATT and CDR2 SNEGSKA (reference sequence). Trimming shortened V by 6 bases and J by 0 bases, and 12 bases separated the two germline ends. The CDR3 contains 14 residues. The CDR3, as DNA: TGCAGTGCCAGACACGGAACCTCTGGAAACACCATATATTTT. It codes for CSARHGTSGNTIYF.

CDR3 amino acids: CASSGLGGEQFF. The DNA for the CDR3 is TGTGCCAGCAGCGGGCTAGGCGGTGAGCAGTTCTTC. The J gene is TRBJ2-1, the V gene TRBV5-5; D remains unclear. The CDR3 loop spans 12 amino acids. The V gene's germline CDR1 is SGHKS and CDR2 YYEKEE (reference sequence). V was trimmed by 4 bases and J by 9 bases, leaving 11 bases between them.

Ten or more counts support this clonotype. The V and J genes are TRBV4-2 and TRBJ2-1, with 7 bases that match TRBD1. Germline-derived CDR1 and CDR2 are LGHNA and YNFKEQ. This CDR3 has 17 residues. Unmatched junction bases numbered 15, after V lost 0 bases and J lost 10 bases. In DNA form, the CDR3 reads TGTGCCAGCAGCCAAGATCTAAGGACAGGTCCCGGGGACGAGCAGTTCTTC. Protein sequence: CASSQDLRTGPGDEQFF.

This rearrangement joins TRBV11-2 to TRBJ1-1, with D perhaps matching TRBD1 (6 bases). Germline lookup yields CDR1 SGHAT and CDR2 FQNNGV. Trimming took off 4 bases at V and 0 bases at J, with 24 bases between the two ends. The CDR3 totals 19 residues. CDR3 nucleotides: TGTGCCAGCAGCTCTTATCGGGCCCCAAGGGGGTCCATGAACACTGAAGCTTTCTTT. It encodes CASSSYRAPRGSMNTEAFF. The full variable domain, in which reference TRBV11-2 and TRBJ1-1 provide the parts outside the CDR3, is EAGVAQSPRYKIIEKRQSVAFWCNPISGHATLYWYQQILGQGPKLLIQFQNNGVVDDSQLPKDRFSAERLKGVDSTLKIQPAKLEDSAVYLCASSSYRAPRGSMNTEAFFGQGTRLTVV.

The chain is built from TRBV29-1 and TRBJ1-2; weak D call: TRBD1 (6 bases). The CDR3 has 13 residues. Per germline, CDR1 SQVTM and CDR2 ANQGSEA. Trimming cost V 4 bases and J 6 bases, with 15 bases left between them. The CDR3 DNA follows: TGCAGCGTTGTCGGGGGCGTTAAAAATGGCTACACCTTC. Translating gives CSVVGGVKNGYTF.

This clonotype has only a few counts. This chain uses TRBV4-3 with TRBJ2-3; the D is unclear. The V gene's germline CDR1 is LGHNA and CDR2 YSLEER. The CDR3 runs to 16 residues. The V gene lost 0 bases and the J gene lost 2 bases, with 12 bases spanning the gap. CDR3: CASSQDPIGLTDTQYF. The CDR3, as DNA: TGCGCCAGCAGCCAAGACCCCATAGGGCTCACAGATACGCAGTATTTT.

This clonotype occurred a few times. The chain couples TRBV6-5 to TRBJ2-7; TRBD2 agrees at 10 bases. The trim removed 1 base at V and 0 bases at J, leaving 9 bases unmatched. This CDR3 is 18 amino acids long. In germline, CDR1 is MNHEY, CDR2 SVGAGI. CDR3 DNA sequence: TGTGCCAGCAGTTACTTGTCTCCGGGACTAGCGCTCTCCTACGAGCAGTACTTC. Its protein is CASSYLSPGLALSYEQYF.